This is a list of T cell receptor beta chains from one sample in a study of vaccination and CD4 T cells after COVID-19. TCRdb re-analysed the PCR reads in MiXCR, keeping a single row per CDR3 protein. This sample yields around 10,000 distinct CDR3 sequences, of which about 59% are seen a single time; 20% to 30% belongs to the top ten. For these TCRs, the target antigens are not known. The material sequenced was CD4+ T cells from blood, cultured in vitro. The receptors stem from a human donor who had recovered from COVID-19. Both conserved end residues are part of each CDR3. D genes are given only for firm matches. Rows give clone size only sometimes, using once, few, many, or a class for an expanded clone.

>TRBJ1-1|NA|NA|TRBV6-5
CASSYSRGNTEAFF
TGTGCCAGCAGTTACAGCAGGGGGAACACTGAAGCTTTCTTT
>TRBJ1-4|NA|few|TRBV27
CASSPPGGAGEKLFF
TGTGCCAGCAGCCCGCCCGGGGGCGCGGGTGAAAAACTGTTTTTT
>TRBJ2-1|NA|NA|TRBV7-2
CASSRPAYNEQFF
TGTGCCAGCAGCCGACCAGCTTACAATGAGCAGTTCTTC
>TRBJ2-5|NA|NA|TRBV2
CASRPRDPTPSETQYF
TGTGCCAGCAGACCCCGGGACCCCACCCCATCGGAGACCCAGTACTTC
>TRBJ2-7|NA|once|TRBV6-2/TRBV6-3
CASRDSSYEQYF
TGTGCCAGCAGAGACAGTTCCTACGAGCAGTACTTC
>TRBJ2-7|NA|NA|TRBV10-3
CAHSLESWYEQYF
TGTGCCCATTCCTTAGAGTCTTGGTACGAGCAGTACTTC
>TRBJ2-2|NA|NA|TRBV12-3/TRBV12-4
CASSPRDSQGAGELFF
TGTGCCAGCAGTCCCAGGGACTCCCAGGGCGCCGGGGAGCTGTTTTTT
>TRBJ2-5|NA|NA|TRBV30
CAWNLAYQETQYF
TGTGCCTGGAACTTGGCGTACCAAGAGACCCAGTACTTC
>TRBJ1-1|NA|NA|TRBV6-1
CASSGGGTGAFF
TGTGCCAGCAGTGGAGGGGGGACTGGAGCTTTCTTT
>TRBJ2-7|TRBD2|NA|TRBV5-1
CASSLRLAGIYEQYF
TGCGCCAGCAGCCTAAGACTAGCGGGAATCTACGAGCAGTACTTC
>TRBJ1-1|NA|NA|TRBV14
CASSSLTGRRNTEAFF
TGTGCCAGCAGCTCTTTAACCGGCCGGCGGAACACTGAAGCTTTCTTT
>TRBJ1-2|NA|NA|TRBV7-2
CASSLARDMGGYTF
TGTGCCAGCAGCTTAGCGAGGGACATGGGAGGCTACACCTTC
>TRBJ1-3|NA|few|TRBV7-2
CASSLAGNTIYF
TGTGCCAGCAGCTTAGCTGGAAACACCATATATTTT
>TRBJ2-5|TRBD1|NA|TRBV2
CASSEDRGETQYF
TGTGCCAGCAGTGAGGACAGGGGAGAGACCCAGTACTTC
>TRBJ2-1|TRBD2|NA|TRBV20-1
CSARRLAGARSYNEQFF
TGCAGTGCTAGAAGACTAGCGGGGGCTCGATCCTACAATGAGCAGTTCTTC
>TRBJ2-1|TRBD1|NA|TRBV15
CATSRGTGGYNEQFF
TGTGCCACCAGCAGAGGCACAGGGGGCTACAATGAGCAGTTCTTC
>TRBJ2-1|TRBD2|NA|TRBV10-3
CANSGSNNEQFF
TGTGCCAATAGCGGGAGCAACAATGAGCAGTTCTTC
>TRBJ2-7|NA|NA|TRBV18
CASSPIGSYEQYF
TGTGCCAGCTCACCCATCGGTTCCTACGAGCAGTACTTC
>TRBJ2-3|TRBD2|NA|TRBV6-4
CASSSSGHTDTQYF
TGTGCCAGCAGTTCTAGCGGTCACACAGATACGCAGTATTTT
>TRBJ1-2|NA|few|TRBV7-9
CASSYRAGANYGYTF
TGTGCCAGCAGCTACAGGGCTGGAGCTAACTATGGCTACACCTTC
>TRBJ1-6|NA|NA|TRBV27
CASSFRDYNSPLHF
TGTGCCAGCAGTTTCCGGGACTATAATTCACCCCTCCACTTT
>TRBJ2-6|TRBD2|NA|TRBV6-4
CASSDSGLAGTGANVLTF
TGTGCCAGCAGTGACTCGGGACTAGCGGGAACTGGGGCCAACGTCCTGACTTTC
>TRBJ2-1|TRBD2|few|TRBV2
CASSSETSGNEQFF
TGTGCCAGCAGTTCTGAGACTAGCGGCAATGAGCAGTTCTTC
>TRBJ1-1|NA|few|TRBV6-2/TRBV6-3
CASSYDSKGVNTEAFF
TGTGCCAGCAGTTATGATAGTAAGGGGGTAAACACTGAAGCTTTCTTT
>TRBJ1-1|NA|NA|TRBV28
CASGRGGAGTEAFF
TGTGCCAGCGGAAGGGGAGGGGCAGGCACTGAAGCTTTCTTT
>TRBJ1-1|NA|NA|TRBV6-5
CASSYSWGQGDTEAFF
TGTGCCAGCAGTTACTCTTGGGGACAAGGGGACACTGAAGCTTTCTTT
>TRBJ2-1|NA|large|TRBV11-2
CASSLGLSNEQFF
TGTGCCAGCAGCTTAGGACTATCCAATGAGCAGTTCTTC